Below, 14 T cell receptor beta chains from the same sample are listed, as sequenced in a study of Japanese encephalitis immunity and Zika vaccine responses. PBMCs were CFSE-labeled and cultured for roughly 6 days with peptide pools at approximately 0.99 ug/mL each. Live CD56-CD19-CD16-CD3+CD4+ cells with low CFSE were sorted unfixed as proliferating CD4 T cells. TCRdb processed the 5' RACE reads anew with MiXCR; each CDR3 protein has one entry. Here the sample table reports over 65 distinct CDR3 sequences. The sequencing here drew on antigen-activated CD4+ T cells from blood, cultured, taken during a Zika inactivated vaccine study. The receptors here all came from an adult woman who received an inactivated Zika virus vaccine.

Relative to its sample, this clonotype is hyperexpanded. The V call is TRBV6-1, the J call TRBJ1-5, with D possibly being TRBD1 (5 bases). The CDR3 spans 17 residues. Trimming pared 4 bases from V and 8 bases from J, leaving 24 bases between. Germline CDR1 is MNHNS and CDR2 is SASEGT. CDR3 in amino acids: CASSGRLGGAGVEPQHF. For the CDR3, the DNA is TGTGCCAGCAGTGGCCGCCTAGGAGGGGCGGGGGTGGAGCCCCAGCATTTT.

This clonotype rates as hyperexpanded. The CDR3 here is CATSRGQGTDTQYF. CDR3 bases: TGTGCCACCTCGCGAGGACAGGGCACAGATACGCAGTATTTT. The V and J genes are TRBV2 and TRBJ2-3, with 7 bases matching TRBD1. The ends lost 10 bases at V and 1 base at J; junction bases unmatched: 8. This CDR3 contains 14 residues. CDR1 and CDR2 (germline): SNHLY, FYNNEI. The complete variable domain, with remaining parts taken from reference TRBV2 and TRBJ2-3, reads EPEVTQTPSHQVTQMGQEVILRCVPISNHLYFYWYRQILGQKVEFLVSFYNNEISEKSEIFDDQFSVERPDGSNFTLKIRSTKLEDSAMYFCATSRGQGTDTQYFGPGTRLTVL.

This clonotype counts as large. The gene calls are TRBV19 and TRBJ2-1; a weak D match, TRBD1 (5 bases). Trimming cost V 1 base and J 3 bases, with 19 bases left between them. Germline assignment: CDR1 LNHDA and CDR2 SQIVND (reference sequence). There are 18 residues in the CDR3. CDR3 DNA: TGTGCCAGTAGTATAGGAAAGACAGCAAAATCCCACTACAATGAGCAGTTCTTC. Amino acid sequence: CASSIGKTAKSHYNEQFF.

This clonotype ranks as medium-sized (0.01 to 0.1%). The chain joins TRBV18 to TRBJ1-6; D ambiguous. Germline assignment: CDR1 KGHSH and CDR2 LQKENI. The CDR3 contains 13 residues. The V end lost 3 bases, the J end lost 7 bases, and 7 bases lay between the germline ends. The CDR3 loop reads CASSPRQNSPLHF. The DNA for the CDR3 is TGTGCCAGCTCACCCCGTCAAAATTCACCCCTCCACTTT.

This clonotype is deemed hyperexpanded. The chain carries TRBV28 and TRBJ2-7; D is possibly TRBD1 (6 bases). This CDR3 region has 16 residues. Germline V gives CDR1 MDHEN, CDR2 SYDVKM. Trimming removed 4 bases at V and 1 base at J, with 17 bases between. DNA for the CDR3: TGTGCCAGCAGTTCCCACGGACAGATACTTTCCTACGAGCAGTACTTC. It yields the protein CASSSHGQILSYEQYF.

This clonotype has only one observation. The CDR3 is CSASKTGKYNEQFF. The CDR3 bases are TGCAGTGCTAGCAAGACAGGAAAGTACAATGAGCAGTTCTTC. The chain joins TRBV20-1 to TRBJ2-1; TRBD1 is a possible D gene (6 bases). CDR1 DFQATT and CDR2 SNEGSKA come from the germline V gene (reference sequence). There are 14 residues in the CDR3. Deletions cut 3 bases from V and 4 bases from J, with 13 bases between.

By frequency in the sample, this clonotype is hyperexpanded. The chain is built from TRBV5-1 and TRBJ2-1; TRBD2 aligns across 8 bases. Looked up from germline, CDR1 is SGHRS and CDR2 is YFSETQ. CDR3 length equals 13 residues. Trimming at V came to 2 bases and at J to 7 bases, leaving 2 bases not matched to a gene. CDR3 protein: CASSLAGVNEQFF. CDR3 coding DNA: TGCGCCAGCAGCTTAGCGGGAGTTAATGAGCAGTTCTTC. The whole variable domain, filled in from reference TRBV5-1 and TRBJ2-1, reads KAGVTQTPRYLIKTRGQQVTLSCSPISGHRSVSWYQQTPGQGLQFLFEYFSETQRNKGNFPGRFSGRQFSNSRSEMNVSTLELGDSALYLCASSLAGVNEQFFGPGTRLTVL.

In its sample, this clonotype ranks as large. The CDR3 sequence: CASSVGDGAWETQYF. The CDR3 region has the DNA TGTGCCAGCAGCGTAGGAGACGGGGCGTGGGAGACCCAGTACTTC. The chain employs TRBV9 and TRBJ2-5; D tentatively reads TRBD1 or TRBD2 (5 bases each). There are 15 residues in the CDR3. In germline, CDR1 is SGDLS, CDR2 YYNGEE. With 0 bases removed from V and 5 bases from J, the gap between germline ends came to 14 bases.

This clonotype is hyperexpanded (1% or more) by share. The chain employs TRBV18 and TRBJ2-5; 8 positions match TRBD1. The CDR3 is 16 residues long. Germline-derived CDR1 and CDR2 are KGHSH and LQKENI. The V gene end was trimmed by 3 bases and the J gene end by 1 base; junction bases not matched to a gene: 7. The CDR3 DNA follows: TGTGCCAGCTCACCGGCTATGGGGACAGGCCAAGAGACCCAGTACTTC. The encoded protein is CASSPAMGTGQETQYF. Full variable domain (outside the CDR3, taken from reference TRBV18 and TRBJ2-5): NAGVMQNPRHLVRRRGQEARLRCSPMKGHSHVYWYRQLPEEGLKFMVYLQKENIIDESGMPKERFSAEFPKEGPSILRIQQVVRGDSAAYFCASSPAMGTGQETQYFGPGTRLLVL.

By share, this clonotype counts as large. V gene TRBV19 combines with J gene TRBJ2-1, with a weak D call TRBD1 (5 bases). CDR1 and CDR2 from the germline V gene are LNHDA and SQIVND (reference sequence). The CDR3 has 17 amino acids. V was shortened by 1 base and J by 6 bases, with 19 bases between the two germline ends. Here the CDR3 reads CASSIVWGGYQPNEQFF. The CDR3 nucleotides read TGTGCCAGTAGTATAGTGTGGGGCGGATATCAACCCAATGAGCAGTTCTTC.

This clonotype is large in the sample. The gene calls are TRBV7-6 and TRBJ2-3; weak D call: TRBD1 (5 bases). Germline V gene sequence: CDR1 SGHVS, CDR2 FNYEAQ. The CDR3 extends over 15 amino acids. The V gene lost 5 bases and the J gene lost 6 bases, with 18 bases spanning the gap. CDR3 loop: CASSLNSIRGDTQYF. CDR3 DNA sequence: TGTGCCAGCAGCCTGAACTCGATTAGGGGTGATACGCAGTATTTT.

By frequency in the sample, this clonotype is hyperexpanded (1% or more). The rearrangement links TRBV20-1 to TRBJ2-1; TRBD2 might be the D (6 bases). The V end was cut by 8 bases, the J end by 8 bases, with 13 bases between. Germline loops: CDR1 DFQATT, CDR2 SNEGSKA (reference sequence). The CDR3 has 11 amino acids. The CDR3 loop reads CSMGRSDEQFF. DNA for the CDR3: TGCAGTATGGGGAGGTCGGATGAGCAGTTCTTC.

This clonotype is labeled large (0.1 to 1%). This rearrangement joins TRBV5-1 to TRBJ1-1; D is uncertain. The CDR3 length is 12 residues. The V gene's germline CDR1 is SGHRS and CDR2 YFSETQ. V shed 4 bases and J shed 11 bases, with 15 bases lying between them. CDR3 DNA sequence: TGCGCCAGCAGCATATGGAAGGTTGGGGCTTTCTTT. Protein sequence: CASSIWKVGAFF. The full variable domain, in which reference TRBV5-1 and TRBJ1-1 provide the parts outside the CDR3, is KAGVTQTPRYLIKTRGQQVTLSCSPISGHRSVSWYQQTPGQGLQFLFEYFSETQRNKGNFPGRFSGRQFSNSRSEMNVSTLELGDSALYLCASSIWKVGAFFGQGTRLTVV.

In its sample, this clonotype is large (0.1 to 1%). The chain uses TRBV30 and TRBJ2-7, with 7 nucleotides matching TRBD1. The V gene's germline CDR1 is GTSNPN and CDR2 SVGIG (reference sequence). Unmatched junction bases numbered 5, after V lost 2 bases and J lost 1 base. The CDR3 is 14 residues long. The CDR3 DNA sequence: TGTGCCTGGAGTCAAGGGGGCAGATCCTACGAGCAGTACTTC. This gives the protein CAWSQGGRSYEQYF. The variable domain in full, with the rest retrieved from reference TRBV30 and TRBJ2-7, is SQTIHQWPATLVQPVGSPLSLECTVEGTSNPNLYWYRQAAGRGLQLLFYSVGIGQISSEVPQNLSASRPQDRQFILSSKKLLLSDSGFYLCAWSQGGRSYEQYFGPGTRLTVT.